This T cell receptor beta chain derives from a study of blood T cells in healthy people across ages. Study information: Template switching caught about one barcoded beta molecule for each two T cells. Broader study findings: A greater number of naive CD4+ cells and higher diversity distinguished long-lived donors from aged donors.

The authors ran a second PCR of roughly 7 to 11 cycles using a sample-barcoded 5' primer and a J-beta primer mix. Via MiXCR, TCRdb re-called the 5' RACE reads, giving one row per CDR3 protein. In the table there are more than 1,400,000 distinct CDR3 sequences, 35% to 45% of which are singletons. A remark on this clonotype: Its antigen is not identified.

The CDR3 contains 15 residues. Germline V gene sequence: CDR1 SEHNR, CDR2 FQNEAQ (reference sequence). V was cut by 11 bases and J by 2 bases, with 21 bases left in between. The sequence came from a woman between 18 and 29 years old in good health. J is TRBJ1-1 and V is TRBV7-9; D remains unclear. Material for sequencing was blood. CDR3 DNA sequence: TGTGCCGGCAACCCGGGTCTCCGGCCCAACACTGAAGCTTTCTTT. Translating it yields CAGNPGLRPNTEAFF. The full variable domain, with the rest looked up from reference TRBV7-9 and TRBJ1-1, is DTGVSQNPRHKITKRGQNVTFRCDPISEHNRLYWYRQTLGQGPEFLTYFQNEAQLEKSRLLSDRFSAERPKGSFSTLEIQRTEQGDSAMYLCAGNPGLRPNTEAFFGQGTRLTVV.